This entry features one T cell receptor (beta chain) sequence. CDR1 is SGHTA and CDR2 is FQGTGA in the germline V gene. J gave up 0 bases and V 3 bases, and 3 bases lay outside the gene matches. The CDR3 spans 15 residues. Sequencing used immunoSEQ multiplex PCR; TCRdb keeps in-frame clones, though not all of them. The sample comprises approximately 200,000 clones, 80% to 90% of which are singletons, and 2.2% rests with the top ten. The sample is drawn from a study of blood T cell repertoires in COVID-19. The material sequenced was peripheral blood. This sequence was found in a woman aged 45-60 years with acute or convalescent COVID-19. The rearrangement uses TRBV7-3 and TRBJ2-3, with 7 positions matching TRBD1. CDR3 in DNA: TGTGCCAGCAGCTTCGGGACAGCTAGCACAGATACGCAGTATTTT. This gives the protein CASSFGTASTDTQYF.